This T cell receptor (beta chain) originates from a study of blood T cell repertoires in COVID-19 (TCRdb year 2020). Describing the broader study: Samples from collaborators originated in the United States, Italy and Spain and spanned both the acute and convalescent phases of COVID-19. The material from the prospective study consisted of cDNA or gDNA derived from T cells, B-cell-depleted T cells, or PBMCs. The dataset comprised deeply sampled blood TCRbeta repertoires from subjects exposed to, actively infected with, or recovered from COVID-19. The repertoires were made available in a free public database intended to serve as a resource for research on the immune response to SARS-CoV-2. The samples were drawn from two sources: the first 160 participants of the ongoing ImmuneRACE study, and 950 to 1,500 subjects contributed by 6 global collaborators. A de-identified subject ID, COVID-19 status, age in years and sex were almost always included in the sample metadata. Where available, HLA class I and class II types were obtained from metadata supplied by the sample provider rather than from assay-based typing. What the research found in general, with its limitations: The amount of clinical and demographic metadata varied by source and participant and was provided uncurated.

Whole blood was collected in K2EDTA tubes by collaborating institutions according to the institutions' own protocols. For TCRbeta analysis, collaborator samples were shipped as frozen whole blood, as isolated PBMCs, or as DNA extracted from either sample type. The immunoSEQ Assay, a bias-controlled multiplex PCR, was used to amplify TCRbeta CDR3 regions from genomic DNA. In the paper's pipeline: Nucleated cell counts per sample were estimated from amplification of reference gene primers within the assay. To quantify the absolute abundance of each unique TCRbeta CDR3 rearrangement, sequence reads were collapsed and filtered. For each sample, productive Simpson clonality was calculated by taking the square root of Simpson's diversity index across productive rearrangements. Not all clones reach the TCRdb copy of this immuneACCESS table, which keeps in-frame sequences only. Checked studies attribute under half of the gap to unresolved V genes and leave the rest unexplained. V, J and clone size derive from that table, while D and trimming were established from the DNA sequence. A total of over 100,000 clones appear in this sample, roughly 69% of them only once. In total, the top ten clones hold approximately 2% of the sample.

In the case of this clone: This clone's antigen is unknown. No base qualities exist here, and no much larger clone lies one base off it.

From the germline V gene, CDR1 is LGHNA and CDR2 is YSLEER. The CDR3 covers 16 residues, taking in both the cysteine and the phenylalanine. The DNA shown is the 48-base CDR3, in frame from base 1. After removal of 1 base from V and 5 bases from J, the junction retains 4 bases not matched to a gene. The chain couples TRBV4-3 to TRBJ1-4, and 10 junctional nucleotides match TRBD1. The sample taken for sequencing was peripheral blood. This TCR derives from a woman between 70 and 85 years old with acute or convalescent COVID-19. The CDR3 reads as follows: CASSQAGGQGNEKLFF. The DNA sequence follows: TGCGCCAGCAGCCAAGCGGGGGGACAGGGGAATGAAAAACTGTTTTTT.